This T cell receptor beta chain is drawn from a study of blood T cell repertoires in COVID-19. Study overall: Specimens from acute and convalescent COVID-19 originated in the United States, Italy and Spain.

Per the germline V gene, CDR1 is SGHKS and CDR2 is YYEKEE (reference sequence). The CDR3 loop spans 13 amino acids. Trimming took off 5 bases at V and 4 bases at J, with 10 bases between the two ends. The data were produced by immunoSEQ multiplex PCR, yet TCRdb's version contains in-frame clones alone and is incomplete. The sample contains about 73,000 clones, 75% to 90% of which appear only once. V gene TRBV5-5 combines with J gene TRBJ1-5; maybe TRBD1 (5 bases). Sequencing used peripheral blood. This TCR came from a man aged 80 or over with acute or convalescent COVID-19. CDR3 protein: CASRGLGNQPQHF. CDR3 bases: TGTGCCAGCAGGGGGCTGGGAAATCAGCCCCAGCATTTT.